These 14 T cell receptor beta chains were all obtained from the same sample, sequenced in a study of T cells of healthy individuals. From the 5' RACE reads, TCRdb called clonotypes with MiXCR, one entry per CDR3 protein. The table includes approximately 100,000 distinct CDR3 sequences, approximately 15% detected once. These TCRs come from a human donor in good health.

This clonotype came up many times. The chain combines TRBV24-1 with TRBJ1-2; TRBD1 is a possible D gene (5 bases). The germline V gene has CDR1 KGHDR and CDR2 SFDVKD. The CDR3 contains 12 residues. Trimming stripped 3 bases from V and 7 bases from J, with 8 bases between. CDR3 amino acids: CATSDVDSGYTF. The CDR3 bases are TGTGCCACCAGTGATGTCGACAGTGGCTACACCTTC.

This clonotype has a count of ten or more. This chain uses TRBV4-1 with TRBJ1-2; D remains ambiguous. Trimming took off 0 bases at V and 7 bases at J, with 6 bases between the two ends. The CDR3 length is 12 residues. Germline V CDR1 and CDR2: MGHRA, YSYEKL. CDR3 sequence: CASSQEALGYTF. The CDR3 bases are TGCGCCAGCAGCCAAGAGGCACTTGGCTACACCTTC.

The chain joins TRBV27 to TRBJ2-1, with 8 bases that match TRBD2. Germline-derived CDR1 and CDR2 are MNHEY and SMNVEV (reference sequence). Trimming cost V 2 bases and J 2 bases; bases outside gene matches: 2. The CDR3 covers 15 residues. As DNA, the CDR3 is TGTGCCAGCAGTTTAGACGGGGGGGCCTACAATGAGCAGTTCTTC. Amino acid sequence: CASSLDGGAYNEQFF.

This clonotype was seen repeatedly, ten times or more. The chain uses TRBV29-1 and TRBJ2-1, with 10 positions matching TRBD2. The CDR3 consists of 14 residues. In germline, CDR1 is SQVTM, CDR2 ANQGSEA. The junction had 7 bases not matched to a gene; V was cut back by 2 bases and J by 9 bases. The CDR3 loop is CSVEKREGHFEQFF. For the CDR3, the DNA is TGCAGCGTTGAAAAGCGGGAGGGCCATTTTGAGCAGTTCTTC.

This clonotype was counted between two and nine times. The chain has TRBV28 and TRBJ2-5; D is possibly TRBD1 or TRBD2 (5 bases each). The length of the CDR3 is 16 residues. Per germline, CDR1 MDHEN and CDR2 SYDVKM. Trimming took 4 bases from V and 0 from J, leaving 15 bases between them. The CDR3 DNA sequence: TGTGCCAGCAGTTCGGTGAGGGGTACTTACCAAGAGACCCAGTACTTC. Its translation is CASSSVRGTYQETQYF.

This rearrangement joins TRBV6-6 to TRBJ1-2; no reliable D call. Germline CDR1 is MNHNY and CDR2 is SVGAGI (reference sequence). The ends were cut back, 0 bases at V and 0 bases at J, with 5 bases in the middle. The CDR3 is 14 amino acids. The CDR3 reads CASSYSSPNYGYTF. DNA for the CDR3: TGTGCCAGCAGTTACTCGTCCCCTAACTATGGCTACACCTTC.

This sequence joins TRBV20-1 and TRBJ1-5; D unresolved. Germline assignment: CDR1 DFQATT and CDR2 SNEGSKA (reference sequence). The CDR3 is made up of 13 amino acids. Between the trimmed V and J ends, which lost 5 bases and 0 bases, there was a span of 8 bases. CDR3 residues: CSALPDSNQPQHF. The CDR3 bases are TGCAGTGCTCTCCCTGATAGCAATCAGCCCCAGCATTTT.

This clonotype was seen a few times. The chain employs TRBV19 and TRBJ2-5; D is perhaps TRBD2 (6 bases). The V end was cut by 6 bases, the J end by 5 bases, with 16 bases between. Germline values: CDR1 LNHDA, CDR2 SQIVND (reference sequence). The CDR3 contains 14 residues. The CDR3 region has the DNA TGTGCCAGTAGCCGAGGGGAGGTTGCGGAGACCCAGTACTTC. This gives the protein CASSRGEVAETQYF.

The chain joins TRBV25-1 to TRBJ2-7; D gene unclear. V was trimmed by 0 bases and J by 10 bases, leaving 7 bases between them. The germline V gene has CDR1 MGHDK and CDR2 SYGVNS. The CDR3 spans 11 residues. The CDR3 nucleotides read TGTGCCAGCAGTGAATATGCATTCCAGTACTTC. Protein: CASSEYAFQYF.

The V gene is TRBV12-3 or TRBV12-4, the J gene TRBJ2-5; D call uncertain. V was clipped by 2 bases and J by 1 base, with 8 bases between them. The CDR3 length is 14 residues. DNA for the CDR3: TGTGCCAGCAGTTTAAGGCGCATCCAAGAGACCCAGTACTTC. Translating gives CASSLRRIQETQYF.

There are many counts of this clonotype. Here the CDR3 DNA reads TGTGCCAGCAGCCTTACCTTAACCAGGACGAGTGAAGCTTTCTTT. Amino acids: CASSLTLTRTSEAFF. This sequence joins TRBV7-6 and TRBJ1-1; D gene ambiguous. Trimming cost V 5 bases and J 7 bases, with 20 bases left between them. Germline lookup yields CDR1 SGHVS and CDR2 FNYEAQ. The CDR3 sequence is 15 residues long.

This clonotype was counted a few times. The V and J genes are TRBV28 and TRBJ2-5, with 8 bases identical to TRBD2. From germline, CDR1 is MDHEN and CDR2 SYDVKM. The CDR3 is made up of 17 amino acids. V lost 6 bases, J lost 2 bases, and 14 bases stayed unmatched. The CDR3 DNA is TGTGCCAGCAGCGCCCGTCAGGCTAGCGGGCCTCAAGAGACCCAGTACTTC. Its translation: CASSARQASGPQETQYF.

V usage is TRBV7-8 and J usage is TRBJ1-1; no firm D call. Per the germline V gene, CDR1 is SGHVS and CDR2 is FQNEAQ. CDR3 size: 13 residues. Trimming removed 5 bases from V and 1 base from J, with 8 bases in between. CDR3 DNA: TGTGCCAGCAGCATCATAGGGAACACTGAAGCTTTCTTT. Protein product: CASSIIGNTEAFF. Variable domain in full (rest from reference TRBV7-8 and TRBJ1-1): GAGVSQSPRYKVAKRGQDVALRCDPISGHVSLFWYQQALGQGPEFLTYFQNEAQLDKSGLPSDRFFAERPEGSVSTLKIQRTQQEDSAVYLCASSIIGNTEAFFGQGTRLTVV.

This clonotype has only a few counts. The DNA for the CDR3 is TGCGCCAGCAGCTTTCGGGGGACAGGGGGGTCGAACACTGAAGCTTTCTTT. This encodes CASSFRGTGGSNTEAFF. This chain uses TRBV5-1 with TRBJ1-1, with 11 bases lining up with TRBD1. This CDR3 has 17 residues. V lost 2 bases to trimming and J lost 1 base; unmatched junction nucleotides: 7. CDR1 SGHRS and CDR2 YFSETQ come from the germline V gene.